The 5 T cell receptor beta chains listed next were all sequenced from one sample in a study of cytomegalovirus exposure and HLA in healthy donors (TCRdb year 2017). The method behind the library was the immunoSEQ multiplex PCR assay. For the multiplex PCR, a mixture combining 60 forward primers for TCR Vbeta segments and 13 reverse primers for TCR Jbeta segments was used. TCRdb took this table from immuneACCESS and kept in-frame rearrangements with V and J called. Such tables lack part of the clones; where checked against another copy, unresolved V genes explain under half of the gap, and the rest is unexplained. The sample has about 130,000 clones on record, roughly 75% of them singletons. The ten largest clones take up roughly 3.5% of the sample. The sequencing input was PBMCs. The source of these receptors is a woman aged 45-65 years in good health and CMV-seronegative.

The rearrangement uses TRBV5-1 and TRBJ2-5, with TRBD1 matching 7 bases. Trimming cost V 0 bases and J 2 bases; bases outside gene matches: 4. This CDR3 contains 15 residues. Germline assignment: CDR1 SGHRS and CDR2 YFSETQ. CDR3 region: CASSLAPGGQETQYF. The CDR3 DNA reads as TGCGCCAGCAGCTTGGCCCCAGGGGGTCAAGAGACCCAGTACTTC.

The CDR3 loop is CASSAGGGSTDTQYF. DNA for the CDR3: TGTGCCAGCAGCGCCGGTGGGGGGAGCACAGATACGCAGTATTTT. The chain carries TRBV9 and TRBJ2-3, with D perhaps TRBD2 (6 bases). Germline CDR1 SGDLS, CDR2 YYNGEE. CDR3 length: 15 amino acids. V lost 3 bases to trimming and J lost 0 bases, with 11 bases between them.

This clone was counted a few times. The chain carries TRBV7-3 and TRBJ2-7; 7 nucleotides agree with TRBD2. J lost 5 bases, V lost 5 bases, and 12 bases had no gene match. Germline V gives CDR1 SGHTA, CDR2 FQGTGA. The CDR3 is 15 amino acids. The CDR3 DNA follows: TGTGCCAGCAGCCCCTCTGCGGGAGCGGGAAACGAGCAGTACTTC. Residues: CASSPSAGAGNEQYF. The whole variable domain, remainder taken from reference TRBV7-3 and TRBJ2-7, is GAGVSQTPSNKVTEKGKYVELRCDPISGHTALYWYRQSLGQGPEFLIYFQGTGAADDSGLPNDRFFAVRPEGSVSTLKIQRTERGDSAVYLCASSPSAGAGNEQYFGPGTRLTVT.

This chain uses TRBV2 with TRBJ2-4; 7 nucleotides line up with TRBD2. Per the germline V gene, CDR1 is SNHLY and CDR2 is FYNNEI. The V gene end was trimmed by 3 bases and the J gene end by 6 bases; junction bases not matched to a gene: 8. The CDR3 has 15 residues. The CDR3 DNA sequence: TGTGCCAGCAGTGACCCGCCTAGCGGCGCAAACATTCAGTACTTC. Protein sequence: CASSDPPSGANIQYF.

V gene TRBV6-5 combines with J gene TRBJ1-3; 7 bases match TRBD1. Germline V gene sequence: CDR1 MNHEY, CDR2 SVGAGI. CDR3 size: 15 residues. J was trimmed by 3 bases and V by 4 bases; bases with no gene match: 6. The CDR3 here is CASSFRQGVGNTIYF. The CDR3 nucleotides read TGTGCCAGCAGTTTCCGGCAGGGGGTTGGAAACACCATATATTTT.